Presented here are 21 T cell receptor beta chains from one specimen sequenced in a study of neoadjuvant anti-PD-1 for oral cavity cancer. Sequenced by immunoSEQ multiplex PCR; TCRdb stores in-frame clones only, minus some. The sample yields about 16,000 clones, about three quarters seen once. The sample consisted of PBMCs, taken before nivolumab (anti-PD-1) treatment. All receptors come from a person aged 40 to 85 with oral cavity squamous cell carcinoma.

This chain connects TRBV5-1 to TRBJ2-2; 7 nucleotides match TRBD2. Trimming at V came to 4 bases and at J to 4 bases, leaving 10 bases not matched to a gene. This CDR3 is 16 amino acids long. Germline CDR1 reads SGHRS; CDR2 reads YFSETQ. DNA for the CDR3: TGCGCCAGCAGCCCAGCCGTTCAGCGGGGCACCGGGGAGCTGTTTTTT. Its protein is CASSPAVQRGTGELFF. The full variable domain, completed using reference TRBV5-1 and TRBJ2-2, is KAGVTQTPRYLIKTRGQQVTLSCSPISGHRSVSWYQQTPGQGLQFLFEYFSETQRNKGNFPGRFSGRQFSNSRSEMNVSTLELGDSALYLCASSPAVQRGTGELFFGEGSRLTVL.

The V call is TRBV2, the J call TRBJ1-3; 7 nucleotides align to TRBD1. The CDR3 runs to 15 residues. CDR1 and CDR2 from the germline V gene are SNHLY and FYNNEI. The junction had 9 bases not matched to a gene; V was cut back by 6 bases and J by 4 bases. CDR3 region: CASSDRAGTGNTIYF. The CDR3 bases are TGTGCCAGCAGCGACAGGGCCGGCACGGGAAACACCATATATTTT.

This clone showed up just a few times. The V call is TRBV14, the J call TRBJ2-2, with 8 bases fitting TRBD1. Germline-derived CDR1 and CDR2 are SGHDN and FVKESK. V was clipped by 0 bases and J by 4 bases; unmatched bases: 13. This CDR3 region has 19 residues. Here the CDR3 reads CASSQDPPGQAGATGELFF. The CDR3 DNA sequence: TGTGCCAGCAGCCAAGATCCCCCGGGACAGGCAGGGGCCACCGGGGAGCTGTTTTTT.

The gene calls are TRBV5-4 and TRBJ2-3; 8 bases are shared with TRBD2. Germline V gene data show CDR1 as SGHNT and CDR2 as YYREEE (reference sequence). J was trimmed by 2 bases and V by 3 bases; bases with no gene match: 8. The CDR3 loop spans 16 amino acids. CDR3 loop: CASSSGGAGTTDTQYF. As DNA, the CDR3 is TGTGCCAGCAGCTCGGGGGGGGCGGGAACCACAGATACGCAGTATTTT.

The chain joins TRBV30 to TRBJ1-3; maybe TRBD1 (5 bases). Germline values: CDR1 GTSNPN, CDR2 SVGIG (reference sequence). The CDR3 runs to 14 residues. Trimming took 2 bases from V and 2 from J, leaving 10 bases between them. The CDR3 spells CAWSRWGTGNTIYF. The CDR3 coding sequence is TGTGCCTGGAGTAGGTGGGGCACTGGAAACACCATATATTTT. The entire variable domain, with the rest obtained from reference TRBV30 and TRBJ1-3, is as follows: SQTIHQWPATLVQPVGSPLSLECTVEGTSNPNLYWYRQAAGRGLQLLFYSVGIGQISSEVPQNLSASRPQDRQFILSSKKLLLSDSGFYLCAWSRWGTGNTIYFGEGSWLTVV.

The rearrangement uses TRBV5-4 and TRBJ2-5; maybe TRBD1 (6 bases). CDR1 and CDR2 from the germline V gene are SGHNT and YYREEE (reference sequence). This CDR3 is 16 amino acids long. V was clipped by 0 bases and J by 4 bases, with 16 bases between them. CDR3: CASSLATGTRGETQYF. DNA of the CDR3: TGTGCCAGCAGCTTGGCGACAGGCACTCGAGGAGAGACCCAGTACTTC.

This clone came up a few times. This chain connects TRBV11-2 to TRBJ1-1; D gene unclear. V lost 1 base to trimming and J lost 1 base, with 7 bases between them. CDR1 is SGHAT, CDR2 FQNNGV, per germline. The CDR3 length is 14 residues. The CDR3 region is CASSLGYGNTEAFF. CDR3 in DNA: TGTGCCAGCAGCTTAGGGTACGGGAACACTGAAGCTTTCTTT.

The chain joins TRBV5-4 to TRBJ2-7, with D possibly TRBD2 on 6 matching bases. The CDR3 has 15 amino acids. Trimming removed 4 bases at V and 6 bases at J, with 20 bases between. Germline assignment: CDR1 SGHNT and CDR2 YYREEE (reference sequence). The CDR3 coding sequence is TGTGCCAGCAGCCCGGTGGTTTCGCGGGGCGGCGAGCAGTACTTC. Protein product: CASSPVVSRGGEQYF.

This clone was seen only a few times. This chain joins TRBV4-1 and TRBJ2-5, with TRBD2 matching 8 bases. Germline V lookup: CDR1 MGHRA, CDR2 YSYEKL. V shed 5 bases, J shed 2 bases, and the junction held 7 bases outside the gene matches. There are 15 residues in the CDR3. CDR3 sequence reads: CASSISGGVQETQYF. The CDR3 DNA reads TGCGCCAGCAGCATCTCGGGAGGGGTTCAAGAGACCCAGTACTTC.

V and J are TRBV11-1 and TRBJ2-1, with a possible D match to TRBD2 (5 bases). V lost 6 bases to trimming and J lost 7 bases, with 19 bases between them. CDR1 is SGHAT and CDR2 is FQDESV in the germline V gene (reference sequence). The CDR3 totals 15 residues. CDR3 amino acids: CASSPPGGGWNEQFF. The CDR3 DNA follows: TGTGCCAGCAGTCCACCAGGCGGCGGGTGGAATGAGCAGTTCTTC.

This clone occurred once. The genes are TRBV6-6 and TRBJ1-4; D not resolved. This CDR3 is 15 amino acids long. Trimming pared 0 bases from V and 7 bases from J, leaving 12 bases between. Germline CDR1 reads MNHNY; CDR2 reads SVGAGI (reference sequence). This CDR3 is CASSYSSAQPEKLFF. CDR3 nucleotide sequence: TGTGCCAGCAGTTACTCGAGTGCCCAACCTGAAAAACTGTTTTTT.

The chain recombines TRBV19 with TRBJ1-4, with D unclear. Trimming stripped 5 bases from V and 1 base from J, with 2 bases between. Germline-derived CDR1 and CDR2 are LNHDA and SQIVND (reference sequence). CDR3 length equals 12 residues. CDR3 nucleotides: TGTGCCAGTAGTGAAACTAATGAAAAACTGTTTTTT. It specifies CASSETNEKLFF. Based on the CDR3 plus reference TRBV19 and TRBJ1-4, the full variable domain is DGGITQSPKYLFRKEGQNVTLSCEQNLNHDAMYWYRQDPGQGLRLIYYSQIVNDFQKGDIAEGYSVSREKKESFPLTVTSAQKNPTAFYLCASSETNEKLFFGSGTQLSVL.

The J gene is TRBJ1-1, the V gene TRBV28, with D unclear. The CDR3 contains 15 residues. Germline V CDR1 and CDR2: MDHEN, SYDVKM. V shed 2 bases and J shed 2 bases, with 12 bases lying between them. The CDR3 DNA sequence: TGTGCCAGCAGTTTAATGGTAGGGTTCAACACTGAAGCTTTCTTT. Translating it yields CASSLMVGFNTEAFF.

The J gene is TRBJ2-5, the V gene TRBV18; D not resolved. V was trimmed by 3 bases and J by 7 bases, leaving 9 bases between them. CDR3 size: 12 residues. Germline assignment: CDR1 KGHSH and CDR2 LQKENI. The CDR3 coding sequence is TGTGCCAGCTCACCCGACATCTGGACCCAGTACTTC. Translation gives CASSPDIWTQYF.

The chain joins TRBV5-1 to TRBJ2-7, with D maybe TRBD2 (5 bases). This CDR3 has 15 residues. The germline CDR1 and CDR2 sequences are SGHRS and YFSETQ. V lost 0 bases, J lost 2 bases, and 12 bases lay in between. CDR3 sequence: CASSLAYAGTYEQYF. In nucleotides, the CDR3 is TGCGCCAGCAGCTTGGCCTATGCCGGGACCTACGAGCAGTACTTC.

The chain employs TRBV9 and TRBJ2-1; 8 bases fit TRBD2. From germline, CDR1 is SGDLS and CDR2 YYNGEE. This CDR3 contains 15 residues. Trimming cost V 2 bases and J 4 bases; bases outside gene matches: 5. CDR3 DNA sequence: TGTGCCAGCAGCGTTGACGGGAGGGTTTACAATGAGCAGTTCTTC. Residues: CASSVDGRVYNEQFF.

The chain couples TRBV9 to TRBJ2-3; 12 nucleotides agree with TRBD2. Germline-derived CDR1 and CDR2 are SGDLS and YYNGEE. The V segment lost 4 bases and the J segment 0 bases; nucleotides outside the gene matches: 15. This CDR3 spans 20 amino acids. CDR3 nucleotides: TGTGCCAGCAGCTCCAGGCGGACTAGCGGGACAGATTTCAGCACAGATACGCAGTATTTT. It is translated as CASSSRRTSGTDFSTDTQYF. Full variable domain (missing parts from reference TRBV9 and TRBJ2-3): DSGVTQTPKHLITATGQRVTLRCSPRSGDLSVYWYQQSLDQGLQFLIQYYNGEERAKGNILERFSAQQFPDLHSELNLSSLELGDSALYFCASSSRRTSGTDFSTDTQYFGPGTRLTVL.

This CDR3 is CASSQDHEKLFF. CDR3 in DNA: TGCGCCAGCAGCCAAGATCATGAAAAACTGTTTTTT. The rearrangement uses TRBV4-1 and TRBJ1-4; no reliable D call. The germline CDR1 and CDR2 sequences are MGHRA and YSYEKL. Trimming removed 0 bases from V and 6 bases from J, with 2 bases in between. The CDR3 has 12 residues.

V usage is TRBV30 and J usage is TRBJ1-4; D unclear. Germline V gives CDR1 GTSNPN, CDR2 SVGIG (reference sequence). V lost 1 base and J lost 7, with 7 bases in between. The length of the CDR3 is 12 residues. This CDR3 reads CAWSALREKLFF. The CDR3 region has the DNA TGTGCCTGGAGTGCCCTTCGTGAAAAACTGTTTTTT.

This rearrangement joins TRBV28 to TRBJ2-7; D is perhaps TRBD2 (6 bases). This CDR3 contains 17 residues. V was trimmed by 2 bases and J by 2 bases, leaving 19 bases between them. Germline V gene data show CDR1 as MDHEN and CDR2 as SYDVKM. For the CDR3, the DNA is TGTGCCAGCAGTTTAGCGGGGTGGCAGCCCTTGACCTACGAGCAGTACTTC. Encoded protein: CASSLAGWQPLTYEQYF.

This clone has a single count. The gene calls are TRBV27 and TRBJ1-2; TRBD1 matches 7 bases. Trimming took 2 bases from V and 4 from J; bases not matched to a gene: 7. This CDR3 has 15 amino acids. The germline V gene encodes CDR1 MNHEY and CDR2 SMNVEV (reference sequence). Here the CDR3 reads CASSLKDRNGYGYTF. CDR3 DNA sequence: TGTGCCAGCAGTTTAAAGGACAGGAATGGCTATGGCTACACCTTC.